This T cell receptor beta chain emerged from a study of response to subunit inactivated influenza vaccine. Study-level points and caveats: Each seasonal flu vaccination may recruit only limited new T cells, authors suggested.

V lost 6 bases to trimming and J lost 4 bases, with 10 bases between them. Germline-derived CDR1 and CDR2 are DFQATT and SNEGSKA (reference sequence). This CDR3 has 11 amino acids. TCRdb itself ran the RT-PCR reads through MiXCR, one entry per CDR3 protein. The table has fewer than 250,000 distinct CDR3 sequences, 13% to 15% seen once; the top ten hold approximately 27%. This clonotype was seen a handful of times. The antigen is unknown. Source: CD8+ T cells sorted from PBMCs, taken roughly 5 days after vaccination. The clonotype comes from a man over 45 who received an inactivated influenza vaccine. The chain has TRBV20-1 and TRBJ2-7; no firm D call. Here the CDR3 reads CSAPKGYEQYF. CDR3 in DNA: TGCAGTGCCCCTAAGGGATACGAGCAGTACTTC.